This TCR beta chain stems from a study of regulatory T cells in long-lasting Graves disease. Time point specified: newly diagnosed GD, antithyroid drugs for less than 3 months. PBMC-extracted RNA yielded the TCR library. One endocrinology department in Xi'an, China, was where patients came from. Deletions cut 6 bases from V and 6 bases from J, with 18 bases between. The CDR3 has 15 residues. This clonotype showed up many times. Its antigen is undetermined. For TCR beta, libraries came from iRepertoire HTBI primers and Arm-PCR of CDR3 regions. TCRdb re-analysed the multiplex PCR reads in MiXCR, keeping a single row per CDR3 protein. This sample has around 400,000 distinct CDR3 sequences, with roughly 16% found just once. Study findings and constraints: The small sample size may have reduced accuracy. When disease was persistent, TRBV28, TRBJ1-2 and TRBJ2-5 were the favored segments.

The chain combines TRBV12-3 or TRBV12-4 with TRBJ2-1, with D possibly TRBD1 on 8 matching bases. The receptor was derived from a female donor with Graves disease. The sequences come from peripheral blood mononuclear cells (PBMCs), collected at new diagnosis, from a patient treated with antithyroid drugs. The CDR3 DNA reads as TGTGCCAGCAGGCACAGGGGGGAGGGTCGCAATGAGCAGTTCTTC. Translating gives CASRHRGEGRNEQFF.